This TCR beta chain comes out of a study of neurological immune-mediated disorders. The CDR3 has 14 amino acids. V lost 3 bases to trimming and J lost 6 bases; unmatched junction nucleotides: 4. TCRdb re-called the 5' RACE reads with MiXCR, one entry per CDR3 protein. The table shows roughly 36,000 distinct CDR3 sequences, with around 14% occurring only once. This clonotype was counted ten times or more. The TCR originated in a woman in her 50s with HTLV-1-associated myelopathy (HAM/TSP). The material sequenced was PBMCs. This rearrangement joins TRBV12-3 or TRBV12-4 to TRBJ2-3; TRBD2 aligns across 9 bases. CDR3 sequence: CASSFGLAGDTQYF. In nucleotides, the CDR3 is TGTGCCAGCAGTTTCGGCCTAGCGGGGGATACGCAGTATTTT.